This TCR beta chain came from a study of cytomegalovirus exposure and HLA in healthy donors (dated by TCRdb to 2016 to 2017). A note on the overall study: An earlier analysis of roughly 500 of the donors reported over 250 Gb of sequence data and 117 million unique TCR beta sequences obtained from roughly 180 million T cells. An early release covering some 640 HLA-typed donors comprised about 310 gigabases of sequencing data and tens of millions of unique TCR sequences. Of the 398 genotyped donors, about 80% fell in the genetic ancestry cluster associated with self-reported Caucasian donors. The study aimed to test whether cataloging public T cell receptors could reveal signatures of past pathogen exposure. The study used immunosequencing to profile the T cell repertoires of hundreds of subjects and linked those repertoires to cytomegalovirus serostatus. A separate validation cohort of over a hundred different subjects was used in addition to the 666-subject first cohort. The study combined high-throughput TCR immunosequencing, statistical association of individual TCRs with disease status, and machine learning to predict cytomegalovirus infection status. A later analysis re-examined previously published TCR beta repertoires from about 700 donors and added high-resolution HLA genotyping to investigate patterns of TCR occurrence. Rather than using new phenotypic data, the later analysis identified candidate immune exposures from TCR beta sequences and from how often those sequences occurred across donors. To decide whether each TCR beta V gene segment behaved as functional or pseudogenic, an earlier analysis of some 600 of the donors relied on high-throughput TCR beta sequencing. Donor age, sex, ethnicity and CMV serostatus were compiled alongside the repertoire data. A later genetic analysis used genome-wide SNP genotypes for about 60% of the roughly 700 donors, treating that subset as a discovery cohort. All discovery cohort repertoires had been generated using a single sequencing platform. Both class I and class II loci were covered by HLA typing, at four-digit resolution. Typing coverage differed by locus: A, B, C, DRB1 and DQB1 were typed in about 629-640 donors, DQA1 in about 550, DPA1 in some 600, and DPB1 in 450 to 490. Four to six DR-DQ haplotypes were handled as single units for association and clustering, since linkage in the cohort was strong. Among 300 to 450 genotyped donors of the cohort, an average of around 240,000 unique TCR beta nucleotide sequences were sequenced per donor, roughly a sixth of them non-productive. Results the study describes overall, beyond this receptor: An earlier analysis of approximately 530 of the donors showed that most TCR beta V segments appeared in productive rearrangements either about 87% or about 30% of the time, which broadly matched IMGT annotations. Because some donors lacked HLA typing at each locus, the association tests relied only on the typed subset. A later analysis found that TCR association rates varied across HLA loci, with DRB1 alleles showing the most associated TCRs and HLA-C alleles the fewest. The authors suggested that the approach could potentially be generalized to other disease states and immunological phenotypes. Assigning TCR associations to individual alleles was difficult when HLA alleles, especially DR and DQ, strongly co-occurred. The presence/absence analyses assumed that sequencing depth was roughly uniform across donors, and that assumption may not be true. In a later analysis, HLA-associated TCR beta chains showed more clonal expansion and lower generation probabilities than non-associated chains that were equally common. A total of fewer than 200 TCR beta chains were listed by the study as associated with cytomegalovirus. Correlated functional status among segregating V segments might reflect linkage disequilibrium, but an unknown experimental factor could not be ruled out. In a later analysis, several top co-occurrence clusters were reported to appear linked to parvovirus B19, influenza, CMV and Epstein-Barr virus. For the cohort, immune exposure information was limited to CMV serostatus. A few of the identified cytomegalovirus-associated TCR beta chains were confirmed in vitro to be specific for cytomegalovirus antigens. A cluster of highly shared sequence variants was judged likely to represent a technical artifact of the sequencing pipeline. A further reported finding was that TCR beta sequences accurately predicted the HLA-A and HLA-B alleles for most subjects in the first cohort. In a later analysis, most CMV-associated TCR beta chains were found to appear HLA-restricted, with HLA associations seemingly driven largely by CMV exposure. Because counts were too low, roughly 17 rarely observed V segments, including chromosome 9 orphons, were left out of the earlier analysis of 587 of the donors. Cytomegalovirus status was reported to be diagnosed by the classifier with high specificity and sensitivity in both the original and validation cohorts. An association between a missense DCLRE1C variant and V-gene and J-gene trimming of TCR beta chains was found in a later genetic analysis and replicated in an independent cohort. In a later genetic analysis, fewer N-insertions in productive TCRs were reported among donors in an Asian-associated ancestry cluster than the roughly 710-donor mean. Most TCR sequences were seen in very few donors, while some public TCRs were found in many individuals. In a later analysis, about 16,000 TCR beta sequences were associated with specific HLA alleles at a false discovery rate of 0.05. The cohort was sequenced for TCR beta chains only, and without alpha or paired-chain data the features that could be detected were limited.

Libraries were constructed by the immunoSEQ multiplex PCR assay. The multiplex PCR relied on a mix of 60 forward primers for TCR Vbeta segments and 13 reverse primers for TCR Jbeta segments. Amplification of the CDR3 region of rearranged TCR beta genes was performed with a multiplex PCR assay on genomic DNA. The Illumina HiSeq System was used to sequence the amplified TCR beta libraries as 87-base-pair reads. The original pipeline was this. Across the 640 or so repertoires, a later analysis counted 80 million or so unique TCR beta chains, around 11 million of which were shared by at least two donors. Raw reads were error-corrected and collapsed into unique sequences by a nearest-neighbor algorithm in which closely related sequences were merged to remove PCR and sequencing errors. CDR3 sequences were aligned to IMGT reference sequences to assign V, D and J gene segments. For a sequence to be retained, at least a six-nucleotide match to both a V gene segment and a J gene segment was required. A rearrangement counted as productive if the CDR3 had no stop codons and remained in frame with V and J, and every other rearrangement counted as non-productive. CDR3 was defined according to IMGT convention as the region running from the second conserved V-encoded cysteine to the conserved J-encoded phenylalanine. The earlier analysis of roughly 590 of the donors excluded sequences that lacked an unambiguous match to a single V gene segment. An earlier analysis of 587 of the donors called V segments functional above 56.7% productive rearrangements and segregating when the between-donor standard deviation exceeded 5%. A statistical classification framework was built for diagnosing cytomegalovirus status from the catalog of TCR beta chain sequences. A later analysis assigned V and J genes by comparing TCR nucleotide sequences with IMGT/GENE-DB human TR gene sequences. In a later analysis, CDR3 sequences and most-parsimonious VDJ recombination scenarios were assigned using the TCRdist pipeline. A later analysis defined each TCR beta chain by its CDR3 amino acid sequence plus V-gene family, and excluded reads lacking a unique V-gene family. In a later analysis, 500 to 650 highly shared, low-generation-probability nucleotide sequences were removed to address suspected cross-contamination and a sequencing artifact. In a later analysis, a clonal expansion index for each public chain was calculated from normalized within-repertoire ranks of inferred template counts. In a later analysis, generation probabilities were computed using a VDJ recombination model fitted to out-of-frame rearrangements, and the results were checked against IGoR. In a later analysis, TCR-TCR, TCR-HLA and TCR-CMV co-occurrence was scored with hypergeometric tests, and a repertoire-size bias correction was applied to TCR pairs. To estimate false discovery rates, a later analysis permuted the HLA or CMV assignments 20 times. In a later analysis, co-occurring TCRs were grouped using DBSCAN, with TCRdist sequence similarity added in when clustering inside HLA-allele-positive subsets. Repertoires with fewer than 30,000 or more than 120,000 public chains were left out of co-occurrence clustering, as were a handful of repertoires with anomalous nucleotide sharing. Held by TCRdb, this immuneACCESS table contains in-frame sequences only and omits some clones. Under half of the omission traces to an unresolved V gene where checked; the cause of the rest is unknown. The DNA gave D and trimming, while V, J and clone size come from that table. This sample comprises about 140,000 clones, around 80% of them detected only once. The ten largest clones take up less than 2.5% of the sample.

The cohort consisted of 600 or so healthy bone marrow donors. At the time of sampling, all cohort members were nominally healthy, though unrecorded immune exposures were likely present. The donor tested CMV seronegative, placing the donor among the 350 or so seronegative members of the cohort. A peripheral blood sample was provided by each donor, and peripheral blood mononuclear cells were used for TCR beta sequencing. The Qiagen DNeasy Blood Extraction Kit was used to extract genomic DNA from the blood cell samples. Note on this clone: No antigen is known for it. Base qualities are missing; no much larger clone stands one base away.

The source material was PBMCs. This TCR was sampled from a boy aged 2-15 years in good health and CMV-seronegative.

CDR3 region: CASSQVVVSGTIYF. The nucleotide sequence reads TGCGCCAGCAGCCAAGTTGTGGTTTCCGGCACCATATATTTT. The rearranged segments are TRBV4-1 and TRBJ1-3; no D gene is confidently identified. V drops 1 base and J drops 9 bases, leaving 13 bases in between. The CDR3 sequence holds 14 residues, the cysteine and phenylalanine included. CDR3 DNA is the only sequence kept; it has 42 bases, read in frame from the first base. CDR1 and CDR2 were assigned from the germline V gene as MGHRA and YSYEKL.